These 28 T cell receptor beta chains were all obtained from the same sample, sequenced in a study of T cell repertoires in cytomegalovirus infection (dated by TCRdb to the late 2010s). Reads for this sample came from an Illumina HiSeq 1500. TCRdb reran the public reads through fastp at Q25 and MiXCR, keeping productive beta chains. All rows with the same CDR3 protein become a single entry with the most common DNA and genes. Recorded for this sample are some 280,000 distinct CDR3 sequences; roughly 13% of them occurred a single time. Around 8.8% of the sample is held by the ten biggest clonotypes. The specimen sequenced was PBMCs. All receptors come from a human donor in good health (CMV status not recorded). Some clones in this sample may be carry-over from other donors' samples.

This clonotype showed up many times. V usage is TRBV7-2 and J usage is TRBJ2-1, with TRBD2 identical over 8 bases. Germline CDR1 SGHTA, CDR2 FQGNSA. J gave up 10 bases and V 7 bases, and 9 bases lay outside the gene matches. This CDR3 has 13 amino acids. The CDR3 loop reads CASNFGAGVEQFF. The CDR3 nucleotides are TGTGCCAGCAACTTTGGAGCGGGGGTAGAGCAGTTCTTC.

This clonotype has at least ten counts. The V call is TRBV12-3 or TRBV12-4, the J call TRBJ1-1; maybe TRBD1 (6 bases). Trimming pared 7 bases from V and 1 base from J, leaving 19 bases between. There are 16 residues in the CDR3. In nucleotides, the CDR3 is TGTGCCAGCATCCGGGGGGGGCTCCCCTCGAACACTGAAGCTTTCTTT. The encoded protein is CASIRGGLPSNTEAFF.

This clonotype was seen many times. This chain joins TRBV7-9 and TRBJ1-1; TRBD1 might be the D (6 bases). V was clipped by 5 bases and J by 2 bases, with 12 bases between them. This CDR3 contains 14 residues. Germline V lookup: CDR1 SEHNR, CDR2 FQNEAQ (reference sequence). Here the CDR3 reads CASSDQGFNTEAFF. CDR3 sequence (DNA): TGTGCCAGCAGCGATCAGGGGTTTAACACTGAAGCTTTCTTT.

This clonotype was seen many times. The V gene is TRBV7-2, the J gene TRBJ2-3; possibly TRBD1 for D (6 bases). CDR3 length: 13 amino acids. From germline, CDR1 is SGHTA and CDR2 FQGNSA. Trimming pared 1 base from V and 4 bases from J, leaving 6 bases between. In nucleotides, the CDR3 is TGTGCCAGCAGCTTAGAGGGGGCAGATACGCAGTATTTT. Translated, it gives CASSLEGADTQYF.

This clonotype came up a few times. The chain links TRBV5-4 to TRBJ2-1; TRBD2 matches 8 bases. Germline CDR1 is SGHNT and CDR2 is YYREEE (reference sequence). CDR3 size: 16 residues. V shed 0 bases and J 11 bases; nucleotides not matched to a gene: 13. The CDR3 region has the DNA TGTGCCAGCAGCTTGGCCCCCACTAGCGGAGGAGACAAGCAGTTCTTC. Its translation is CASSLAPTSGGDKQFF.

CDR3 DNA sequence: TGTGCCAGCAGTCCGCGGCGGGGGGACAATGAGCAGTTCTTC. It encodes CASSPRRGDNEQFF. This rearrangement joins TRBV6-6 to TRBJ2-1; 8 nucleotides agree with TRBD2. V shed 5 bases and J 5 bases; nucleotides not matched to a gene: 5. From germline, CDR1 is MNHNY and CDR2 SVGAGI (reference sequence). The CDR3 runs to 14 residues.

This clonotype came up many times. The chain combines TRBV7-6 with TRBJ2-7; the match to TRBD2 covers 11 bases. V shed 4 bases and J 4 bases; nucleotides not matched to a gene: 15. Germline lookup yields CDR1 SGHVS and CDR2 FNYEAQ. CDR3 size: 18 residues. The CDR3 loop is CASSSEPYSGGAWYEQYF. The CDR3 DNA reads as TGTGCCAGCAGCTCGGAACCTTATAGCGGGGGGGCGTGGTACGAGCAGTACTTC. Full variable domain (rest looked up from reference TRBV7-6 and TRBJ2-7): GAGVSQSPRYKVTKRGQDVALRCDPISGHVSLYWYRQALGQGPEFLTYFNYEAQQDKSGLPNDRFSAERPEGSISTLTIQRTEQRDSAMYRCASSSEPYSGGAWYEQYFGPGTRLTVT.

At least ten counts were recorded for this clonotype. The CDR3 nucleotides read TGCAGTGCTCCATCATTCCAGCTGTTGTATGGCTACACCTTC. Amino acid sequence: CSAPSFQLLYGYTF. The chain combines TRBV20-1 with TRBJ1-2; no reliable D call. CDR1 is DFQATT and CDR2 is SNEGSKA in the germline V gene (reference sequence). The CDR3 extends over 14 amino acids. Trimming stripped 5 bases from V and 5 bases from J, with 18 bases between.

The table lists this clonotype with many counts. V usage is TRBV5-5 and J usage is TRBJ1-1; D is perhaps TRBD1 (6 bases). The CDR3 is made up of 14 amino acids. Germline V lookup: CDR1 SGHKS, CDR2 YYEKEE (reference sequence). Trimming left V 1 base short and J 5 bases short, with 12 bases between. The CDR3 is CASSLTGLGTEAFF. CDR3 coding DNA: TGTGCCAGCAGCTTGACAGGGCTGGGAACTGAAGCTTTCTTT. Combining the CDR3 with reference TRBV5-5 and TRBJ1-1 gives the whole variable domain DAGVTQSPTHLIKTRGQQVTLRCSPISGHKSVSWYQQVLGQGPQFIFQYYEKEERGRGNFPDRFSARQFPNYSSELNVNALLLGDSALYLCASSLTGLGTEAFFGQGTRLTVV.

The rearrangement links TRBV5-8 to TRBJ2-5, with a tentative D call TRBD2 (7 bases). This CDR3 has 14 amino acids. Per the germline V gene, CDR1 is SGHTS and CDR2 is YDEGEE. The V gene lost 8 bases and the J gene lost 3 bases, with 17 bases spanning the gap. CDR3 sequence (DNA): TGTGCCAGTTCAATAGGGGGGGCGAAAGAGACCCAGTACTTC. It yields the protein CASSIGGAKETQYF.

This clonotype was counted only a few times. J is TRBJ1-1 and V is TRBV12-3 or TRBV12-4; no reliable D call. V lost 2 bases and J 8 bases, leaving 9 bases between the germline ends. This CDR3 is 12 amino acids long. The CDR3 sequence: CASSLIAAEAFF. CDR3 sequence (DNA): TGTGCCAGCAGTTTAATAGCCGCAGAAGCTTTCTTT.

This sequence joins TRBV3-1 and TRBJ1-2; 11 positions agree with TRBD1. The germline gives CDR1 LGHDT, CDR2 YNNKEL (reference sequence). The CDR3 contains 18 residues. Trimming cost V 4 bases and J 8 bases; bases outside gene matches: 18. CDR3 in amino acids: CASSRESGTGGSFAGYTF. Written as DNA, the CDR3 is TGTGCCAGCAGCCGCGAGTCCGGGACAGGGGGAAGCTTCGCGGGCTACACCTTC.

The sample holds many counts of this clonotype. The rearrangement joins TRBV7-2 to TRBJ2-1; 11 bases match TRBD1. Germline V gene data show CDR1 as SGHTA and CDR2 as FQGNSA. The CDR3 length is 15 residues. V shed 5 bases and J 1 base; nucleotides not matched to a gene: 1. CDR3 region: CASSRDRGSYNEQFF. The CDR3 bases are TGTGCCAGCAGCCGGGACAGGGGGTCCTACAATGAGCAGTTCTTC.

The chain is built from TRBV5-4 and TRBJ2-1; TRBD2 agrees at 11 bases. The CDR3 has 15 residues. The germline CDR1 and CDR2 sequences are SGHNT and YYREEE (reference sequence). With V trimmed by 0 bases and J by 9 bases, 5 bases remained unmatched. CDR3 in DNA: TGTGCCAGCAGCTTGGCGGGACTAGCGGATATTGAGCAGTTCTTC. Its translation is CASSLAGLADIEQFF.

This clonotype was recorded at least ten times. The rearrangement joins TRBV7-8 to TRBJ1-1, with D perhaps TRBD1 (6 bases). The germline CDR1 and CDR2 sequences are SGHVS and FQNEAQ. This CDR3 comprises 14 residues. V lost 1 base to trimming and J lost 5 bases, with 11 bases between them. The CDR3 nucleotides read TGTGCCAGCAGCTTAGAAAGGGGGAGAACTGAAGCTTTCTTT. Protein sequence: CASSLERGRTEAFF. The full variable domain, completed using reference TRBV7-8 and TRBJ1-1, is GAGVSQSPRYKVAKRGQDVALRCDPISGHVSLFWYQQALGQGPEFLTYFQNEAQLDKSGLPSDRFFAERPEGSVSTLKIQRTQQEDSAVYLCASSLERGRTEAFFGQGTRLTVV.

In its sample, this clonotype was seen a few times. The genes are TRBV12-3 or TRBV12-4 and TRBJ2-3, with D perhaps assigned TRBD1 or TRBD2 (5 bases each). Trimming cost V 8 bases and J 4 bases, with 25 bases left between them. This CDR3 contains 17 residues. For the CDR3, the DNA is TGTGCCAGCGAGGGGTCCAGGGTTTCCGGGAACTCAGATACGCAGTATTTT. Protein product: CASEGSRVSGNSDTQYF.

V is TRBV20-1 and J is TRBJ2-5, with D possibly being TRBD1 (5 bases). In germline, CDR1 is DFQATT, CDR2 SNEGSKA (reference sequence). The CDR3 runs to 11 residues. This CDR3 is CSNTGLETQYF. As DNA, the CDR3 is TGCAGCAATACAGGTTTAGAGACCCAGTACTTC.

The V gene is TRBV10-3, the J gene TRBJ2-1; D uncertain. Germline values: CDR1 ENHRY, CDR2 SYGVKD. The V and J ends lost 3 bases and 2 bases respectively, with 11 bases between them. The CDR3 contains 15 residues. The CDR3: CAISDLSGAYNEQFF. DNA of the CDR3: TGTGCCATCAGTGACCTCTCCGGAGCCTACAATGAGCAGTTCTTC.

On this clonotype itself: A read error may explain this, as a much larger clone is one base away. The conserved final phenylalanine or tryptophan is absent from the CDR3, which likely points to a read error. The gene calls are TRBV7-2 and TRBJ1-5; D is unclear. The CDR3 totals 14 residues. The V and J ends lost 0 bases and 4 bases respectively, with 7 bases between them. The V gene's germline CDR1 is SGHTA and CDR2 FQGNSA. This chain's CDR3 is CASSLASGNQPQHV. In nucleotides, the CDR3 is TGTGCCAGCAGCTTAGCTTCGGGAAATCAGCCCCAGCATGTT.

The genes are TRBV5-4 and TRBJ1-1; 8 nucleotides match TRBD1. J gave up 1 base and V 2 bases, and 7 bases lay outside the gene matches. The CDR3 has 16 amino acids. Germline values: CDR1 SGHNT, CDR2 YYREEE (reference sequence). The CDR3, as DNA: TGTGCCAGCAGCTTTCGACAGGGGCTGGGGAACACTGAAGCTTTCTTT. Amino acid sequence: CASSFRQGLGNTEAFF.

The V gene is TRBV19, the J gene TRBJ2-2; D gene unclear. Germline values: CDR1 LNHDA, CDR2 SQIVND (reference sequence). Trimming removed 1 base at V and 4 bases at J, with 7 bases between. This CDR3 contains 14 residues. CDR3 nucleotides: TGTGCCAGTAGTATAGCTCGAGCCACCGGGGAGCTGTTTTTT. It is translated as CASSIARATGELFF. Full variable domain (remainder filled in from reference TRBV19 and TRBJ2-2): DGGITQSPKYLFRKEGQNVTLSCEQNLNHDAMYWYRQDPGQGLRLIYYSQIVNDFQKGDIAEGYSVSREKKESFPLTVTSAQKNPTAFYLCASSIARATGELFFGEGSRLTVL.

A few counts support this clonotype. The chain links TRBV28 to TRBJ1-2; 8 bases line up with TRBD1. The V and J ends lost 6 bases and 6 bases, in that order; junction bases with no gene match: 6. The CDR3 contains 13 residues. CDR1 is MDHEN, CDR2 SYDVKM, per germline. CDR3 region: CASRIPRGHGYTF. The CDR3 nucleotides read TGTGCCAGCAGAATCCCCAGGGGGCATGGCTACACCTTC.

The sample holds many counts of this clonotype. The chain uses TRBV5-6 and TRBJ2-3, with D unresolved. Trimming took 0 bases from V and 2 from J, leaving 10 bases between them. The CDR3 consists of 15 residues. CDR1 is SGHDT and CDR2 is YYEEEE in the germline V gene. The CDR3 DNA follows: TGTGCCAGCAGCTTGGCCGGAGTAGACACAGATACGCAGTATTTT. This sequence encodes CASSLAGVDTDTQYF.

CDR3 region: CATSGTSGRAETQYF. The CDR3 DNA is TGCGCCACGTCGGGGACTAGCGGGAGAGCCGAGACCCAGTACTTC. The chain recombines TRBV5-1 with TRBJ2-5; TRBD2 agrees at 14 bases. V shed 9 bases, J shed 5 bases, and the junction held 9 bases outside the gene matches. Germline CDR1 reads SGHRS; CDR2 reads YFSETQ. The CDR3 has 15 amino acids.

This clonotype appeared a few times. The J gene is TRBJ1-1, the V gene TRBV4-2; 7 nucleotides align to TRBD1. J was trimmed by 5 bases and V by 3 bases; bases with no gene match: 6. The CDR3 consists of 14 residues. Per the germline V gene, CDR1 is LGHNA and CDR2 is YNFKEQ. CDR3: CASSHVQGRTEAFF. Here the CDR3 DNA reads TGTGCCAGCAGCCACGTACAGGGGAGGACTGAAGCTTTCTTT.

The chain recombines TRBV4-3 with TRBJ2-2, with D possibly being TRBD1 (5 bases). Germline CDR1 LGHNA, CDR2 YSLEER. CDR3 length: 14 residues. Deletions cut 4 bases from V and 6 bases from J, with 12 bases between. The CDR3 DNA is TGCGCCAGCAGCCTTGGACACTCGCCCGGGGAGCTGTTTTTT. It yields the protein CASSLGHSPGELFF.

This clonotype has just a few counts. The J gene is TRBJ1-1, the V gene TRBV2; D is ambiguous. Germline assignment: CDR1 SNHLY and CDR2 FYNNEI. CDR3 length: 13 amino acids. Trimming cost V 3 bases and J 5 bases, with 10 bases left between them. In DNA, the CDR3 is TGTGCCAGCAGTGACGGAGGATTAACTGAAGCTTTCTTT. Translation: CASSDGGLTEAFF.

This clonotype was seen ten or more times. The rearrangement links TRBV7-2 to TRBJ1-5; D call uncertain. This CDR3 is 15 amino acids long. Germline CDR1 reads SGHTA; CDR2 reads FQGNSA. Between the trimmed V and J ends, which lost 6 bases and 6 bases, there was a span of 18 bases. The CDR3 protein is CASSSRVGERQPQHF. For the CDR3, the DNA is TGTGCCAGCAGTTCCCGGGTCGGGGAGCGTCAGCCCCAGCATTTT.